These T cell receptor beta chains were read from a single sample in a study of cytomegalovirus exposure and HLA in healthy donors. TCRdb's copy holds only in-frame clones and misses some; the assay was immunoSEQ multiplex PCR. The repertoire includes fewer than 130,000 clones, 79% of them detected once, and around 3% sits in the top ten. The sample comprised PBMCs. Receptor source: a woman aged 40 to 50 in good health and CMV-seronegative. The CDR3 runs from the conserved cysteine through the conserved F or W. Each record gives: CDR3 protein, CDR3 DNA, clone size, J gene, V gene, D gene, CDR3 length. A D gene is named only where the DNA matches it firmly. Clone size, where shown, is once, few, many, or a class for clones that have expanded.

CDR3: CAWTSGTSTDTQYF; DNA: TGTGCCTGGACTAGCGGGACCAGCACAGATACGCAGTATTTT; size: -; J: TRBJ2-3; V: TRBV30; D: TRBD2; length: 14
CDR3: CASTLPGTLF; DNA: TGTGCCAGCACCCTACCTGGTACTCTCTTT; size: -; J: TRBJ1-6; V: TRBV2; D: -; length: 10
CDR3: CASSLDRESPQHF; DNA: TGTGCCAGCAGCTTAGATCGAGAGTCACCCCAGCATTTT; size: -; J: TRBJ1-5; V: TRBV11-2; D: -; length: 13
CDR3: CASNLGTGMNTEAFF; DNA: TGTGCCAGCAACTTAGGGACAGGTATGAACACTGAAGCTTTCTTT; size: -; J: TRBJ1-1; V: TRBV7-9; D: TRBD1; length: 15
CDR3: CASSSPGGNQPQHF; DNA: TGTGCCAGCAGTTCCCCGGGGGGTAATCAGCCCCAGCATTTT; size: -; J: TRBJ1-5; V: TRBV27; D: -; length: 14
CDR3: CASRRNRPSDTQYF; DNA: TGTGCCAGCAGAAGGAACAGGCCCTCCGATACGCAGTATTTT; size: -; J: TRBJ2-3; V: TRBV11-2; D: -; length: 14
CDR3: CASSLAPLGGDEAFF; DNA: TGTGCCAGCAGCTTAGCCCCACTGGGGGGGGACGAAGCTTTCTTT; size: -; J: TRBJ1-1; V: TRBV5-5; D: -; length: 15
CDR3: CASSWGTGEYEQYF; DNA: TGTGCCAGCAGTTGGGGGACAGGGGAGTACGAGCAGTACTTC; size: -; J: TRBJ2-7; V: TRBV28; D: TRBD1; length: 14
CDR3: CASSVWGANEQFF; DNA: TGCGCCAGCAGCGTATGGGGAGCGAATGAGCAGTTCTTC; size: -; J: TRBJ2-1; V: TRBV5-1; D: -; length: 13
CDR3: CASSVQGTSGNTIYF; DNA: TGTGCCAGCAGCGTACAGGGGACGTCCGGAAACACCATATATTTT; size: few; J: TRBJ1-3; V: TRBV9; D: -; length: 15
CDR3: CASSLDQGLEFF; DNA: TGTGCCAGCAGCCTCGACCAGGGTTTGGAGTTCTTC; size: -; J: TRBJ2-1; V: TRBV5-4; D: -; length: 12
CDR3: CASTMTVYMNTEAFF; DNA: TGTGCCAGCACCATGACAGTCTACATGAACACTGAAGCTTTCTTT; size: -; J: TRBJ1-1; V: TRBV7-2; D: -; length: 15
CDR3: CASSLRTGGEAFF; DNA: TGTGCCAGCAGTCTTAGGACAGGTGGAGAGGCTTTCTTT; size: -; J: TRBJ1-1; V: TRBV28; D: TRBD1; length: 13